Below, 4 T cell receptor beta chains from the same sample are listed, as sequenced in a study of T-cell reconstitution after alpha-beta-depleted transplantation in children. A TCRbeta library incorporating unique molecular identifiers was prepared. From the PCR reads, TCRdb called clonotypes with MiXCR, one entry per CDR3 protein. The sample consists of a few hundred thousand distinct CDR3 sequences, around a tenth of them appearing once. The sequencing used peripheral blood, collected 180 days after TCRalphabeta/CD19-depleted stem cell transplant. These receptors all stem from a male patient aged 2-10 years who had a stem cell transplant for chronic granulomatous disease, so the T cells may come from the graft donor.

This clonotype was counted many times. The chain recombines TRBV5-1 with TRBJ2-2, with D maybe TRBD1 (6 bases). This CDR3 is built from 16 residues. Germline CDR1 SGHRS, CDR2 YFSETQ. With 4 bases removed from V and 0 bases from J, the gap between germline ends came to 13 bases. CDR3 sequence: CASSRDTYPNTGELFF. The CDR3 coding sequence is TGCGCCAGCAGCAGGGACACATACCCGAACACCGGGGAGCTGTTTTTT.

This clonotype has just a few counts. This chain uses TRBV20-1 with TRBJ2-7; 7 bases line up with TRBD1. Germline CDR1 is DFQATT and CDR2 is SNEGSKA (reference sequence). Germline trimming cut 5 bases from V and 2 bases from J; bases unmatched to any gene: 9. The CDR3 is 14 amino acids. CDR3 in amino acids: CSALGQEGAYEQYF. CDR3 nucleotide sequence: TGCAGTGCTCTCGGACAGGAAGGCGCCTACGAGCAGTACTTC.

Many counts were recorded for this clonotype. The chain carries TRBV12-3 or TRBV12-4 and TRBJ2-5; D ambiguous. The CDR3 runs 11 residues. With 5 bases removed from V and 7 bases from J, the gap between germline ends came to 8 bases. The CDR3 reads CASSIRGTQYF. CDR3 bases: TGTGCCAGCAGTATCCGCGGGACCCAGTACTTC.

This clonotype was observed a few times. V usage is TRBV19 and J usage is TRBJ2-3; D gene unclear. Germline V gene lookup returns CDR1 LNHDA and CDR2 SQIVND (reference sequence). Trimming left V 7 bases short and J 0 bases short, with 11 bases between. This CDR3 region has 14 residues. CDR3 sequence (DNA): TGTGCCAGTAACACGGAAATAAGCACAGATACGCAGTATTTT. The encoded protein is CASNTEISTDTQYF.